A single sample gave rise to the 27 T cell receptor beta chains below, sequenced in a study of blood T cell repertoires in COVID-19. Produced via immunoSEQ multiplex PCR; TCRdb's table is partial and in-frame only. The repertoire includes some 350,000 clones, 87% of them detected once, and around 3% sits in the top ten. Source material: PBMCs or T cells enriched from blood (not recorded which). These receptors were collected from a woman between 25 and 40 years old who had recovered from COVID-19.

This clone appeared once. The chain recombines TRBV19 with TRBJ2-7; 9 positions agree with TRBD1. Germline CDR1 and CDR2: LNHDA and SQIVND (reference sequence). V lost 9 bases, J lost 4 bases, and 10 bases stayed unmatched. The CDR3 length is 14 residues. The CDR3 loop is CASTGQGSEYEQYF. The CDR3 region has the DNA TGTGCCAGCACCGGACAGGGGAGTGAGTACGAGCAGTACTTC.

In the case of this clone: Other DNA sequences within the sample encode an identical CDR3. The gene calls are TRBV6-5 and TRBJ2-7, with TRBD1 identical over 10 bases. Per germline, CDR1 MNHEY and CDR2 SVGAGI. The CDR3 is 13 amino acids. Germline trimming cut 4 bases from V and 3 bases from J; bases unmatched to any gene: 0. CDR3 in DNA: TGTGCCAGCAGTTGGGACAGGGGCTACGAGCAGTACTTC. Its translation: CASSWDRGYEQYF.

The gene calls are TRBV7-9 and TRBJ1-1; 7 nucleotides line up with TRBD1. J was trimmed by 11 bases and V by 5 bases; bases with no gene match: 11. CDR3 length: 13 residues. Germline CDR1 is SEHNR and CDR2 is FQNEAQ (reference sequence). The CDR3 coding sequence is TGTGCCAGCAGCACAACAGGGGATTTTGGTGCTTTCTTT. Translation gives CASSTTGDFGAFF.

J is TRBJ2-7 and V is TRBV2, with TRBD2 matching 7 bases. The CDR3 is made up of 13 amino acids. The trim removed 3 bases at V and 4 bases at J, leaving 3 bases unmatched. Germline V lookup: CDR1 SNHLY, CDR2 FYNNEI. CDR3 DNA: TGTGCCAGCAGTGAGGGGGGGGATTACGAGCAGTACTTC. Translation: CASSEGGDYEQYF.

The V and J genes are TRBV19 and TRBJ1-1; 9 bases match TRBD1. Per the germline V gene, CDR1 is LNHDA and CDR2 is SQIVND (reference sequence). The V gene end was trimmed by 5 bases and the J gene end by 6 bases; junction bases not matched to a gene: 7. The CDR3 is 14 residues long. This CDR3 is CASSQSTGGPEAFF. The DNA for the CDR3 is TGTGCCAGTAGTCAAAGTACAGGGGGCCCTGAAGCTTTCTTT.

The V gene is TRBV9, the J gene TRBJ1-6; TRBD1 agrees at 8 bases. V trimming: 4 bases; J trimming: 9 bases; junction bases outside the gene matches: 9. This CDR3 is built from 15 residues. Per the germline V gene, CDR1 is SGDLS and CDR2 is YYNGEE. CDR3 bases: TGTGCCAGCAGCTTTCGGACAGGGTCAAGTTCACCCCTCCACTTT. Encoded protein: CASSFRTGSSSPLHF. Full variable domain (rest looked up from reference TRBV9 and TRBJ1-6): DSGVTQTPKHLITATGQRVTLRCSPRSGDLSVYWYQQSLDQGLQFLIQYYNGEERAKGNILERFSAQQFPDLHSELNLSSLELGDSALYFCASSFRTGSSSPLHFGNGTRLTVT.

In the case of this clone: Other nucleotide sequences from this sample produce the same CDR3. As DNA, the CDR3 is TGTGCCAGCAGTTTACGCGGTTCCTACGAGCAGTACTTC. Translating it yields CASSLRGSYEQYF. The V call is TRBV27, the J call TRBJ2-7, with no clear D. Germline CDR1 MNHEY, CDR2 SMNVEV (reference sequence). The length of the CDR3 is 13 residues. The V and J ends lost 2 bases and 1 base respectively, with 6 bases between them.

The chain links TRBV19 to TRBJ2-7, with D perhaps TRBD2 (6 bases). The CDR3 is 14 amino acids. Per the germline V gene, CDR1 is LNHDA and CDR2 is SQIVND (reference sequence). Trimming stripped 0 bases from V and 6 bases from J, with 12 bases between. For the CDR3, the DNA is TGTGCCAGTAGTATAGAGGAGGGTTCGGTCGAGCAGTACTTC. Its protein product is CASSIEEGSVEQYF.

The chain carries TRBV13 and TRBJ2-4; 9 nucleotides match TRBD2. Germline CDR1 and CDR2: PRHDT and FYEKMQ (reference sequence). The CDR3 runs 15 residues. With 0 bases clipped from V and 5 bases from J, the junction kept 2 bases outside the gene matches. The CDR3 DNA is TGTGCCAGCAGCTTAGGGGCTAGCGGGGAAAACATTCAGTACTTC. Encoded protein: CASSLGASGENIQYF.

The rearrangement links TRBV4-2 to TRBJ2-7, with 9 nucleotides matching TRBD1. This CDR3 region has 15 residues. V was pared by 5 bases and J by 2 bases, with 7 bases of the junction left unmatched. Germline lookup yields CDR1 LGHNA and CDR2 YNFKEQ. CDR3: CASSVPGQGAYEQYF. CDR3 in DNA: TGTGCCAGCAGCGTACCGGGACAGGGAGCCTACGAGCAGTACTTC.

The V and J genes are TRBV27 and TRBJ2-3; no clear D gene. This CDR3 is 13 amino acids long. V was pared by 2 bases and J by 1 base, with 4 bases between. The germline CDR1 and CDR2 sequences are MNHEY and SMNVEV (reference sequence). CDR3 in amino acids: CASSLRGTDTQYF. The DNA of the CDR3 is TGTGCCAGCAGTTTACGGGGCACAGATACGCAGTATTTT.

V usage is TRBV3-1 (or the pseudogene TRBV3-2) and J usage is TRBJ2-7, with TRBD1 matching 7 bases. This CDR3 is built from 15 residues. V lost 3 bases, J lost 0 bases, and 5 bases stayed unmatched. CDR1 and CDR2 from the germline V gene are LGHDT and YNNKEL (reference sequence). The CDR3 DNA is TGTGCCAGCAGCCAGGGACAGCTAAGCTCCTACGAGCAGTACTTC. Translation gives CASSQGQLSSYEQYF.

The gene calls are TRBV2 and TRBJ1-3; 7 nucleotides align to TRBD1. Per germline, CDR1 SNHLY and CDR2 FYNNEI. The CDR3 length is 16 residues. V lost 2 bases, J lost 4 bases, and 8 bases stayed unmatched. The CDR3 sequence is CASSEYQGVFGNTIYF. The CDR3 DNA reads as TGTGCCAGCAGTGAATATCAGGGGGTATTCGGAAACACCATATATTTT.

This clone was picked up a small number of times. The chain joins TRBV21-1 to TRBJ2-1; the D call TRBD2 from the table was never checked on the DNA. TRBV21-1 is marked as a pseudogene. The CDR3 loop spans 15 amino acids. The CDR3 sequence is CASSKGRRPPNEQFF. The DNA of the CDR3 is TGTGCCAGCAGCAAAGGACGGAGACCACCAAATGAGCAGTTCTTC.

CDR3 sequence: CASGLIRGGIYNEQFF. CDR3 bases: TGTGCCAGTGGACTTATACGTGGGGGCATCTACAATGAGCAGTTCTTC. The chain recombines TRBV19 with TRBJ2-1; D may be TRBD1 (6 bases). The germline V gene encodes CDR1 LNHDA and CDR2 SQIVND (reference sequence). Trimming shortened V by 8 bases and J by 3 bases, and 20 bases separated the two germline ends. There are 16 residues in the CDR3. The variable domain in full, with the rest retrieved from reference TRBV19 and TRBJ2-1, is DGGITQSPKYLFRKEGQNVTLSCEQNLNHDAMYWYRQDPGQGLRLIYYSQIVNDFQKGDIAEGYSVSREKKESFPLTVTSAQKNPTAFYLCASGLIRGGIYNEQFFGPGTRLTVL.

The chain uses TRBV4-1 and TRBJ1-5, with D unresolved. Trimming shortened V by 1 base and J by 7 bases, and 20 bases separated the two germline ends. The CDR3 covers 17 residues. CDR1 is MGHRA and CDR2 is YSYEKL in the germline V gene. Here the CDR3 reads CASSQGFFRRVRQPQHF. CDR3 in DNA: TGCGCCAGCAGCCAAGGGTTTTTTCGGAGGGTTCGGCAGCCCCAGCATTTT.

The chain has TRBV6-2 or TRBV6-3 and TRBJ1-4, with 8 bases fitting TRBD1. V lost 2 bases, J lost 8 bases, and 7 bases stayed unmatched. Per the germline V gene, CDR1 is MNHEY and CDR2 is SVGEGT. CDR3 size: 15 residues. The CDR3 nucleotides are TGTGCCAGCAGTTACAGCAGGGGGCGGGAAGAAAAACTGTTTTTT. It codes for CASSYSRGREEKLFF.

The CDR3 reads CASEQGVGNYGYTF. Here the CDR3 DNA reads TGTGCCAGCGAACAGGGCGTAGGTAACTATGGCTACACCTTC. This rearrangement joins TRBV28 to TRBJ1-2, with D perhaps TRBD1 (6 bases). V was clipped by 8 bases and J by 1 base, with 14 bases between them. This CDR3 is built from 14 residues. Germline V gene data show CDR1 as MDHEN and CDR2 as SYDVKM.

The chain has TRBV27 and TRBJ2-2; possible D gene TRBD2, 6 bases. CDR1 MNHEY and CDR2 SMNVEV come from the germline V gene (reference sequence). This CDR3 region has 15 residues. Trimming left V 6 bases short and J 4 bases short, with 15 bases between. CDR3 in amino acids: CASSLHLGGTGELFF. DNA for the CDR3: TGTGCCAGCAGCCTCCACCTCGGGGGCACCGGGGAGCTGTTTTTT.

This chain joins TRBV19 and TRBJ1-1; no clear D. V shed 7 bases and J shed 0 bases, with 9 bases lying between them. Germline-derived CDR1 and CDR2 are LNHDA and SQIVND (reference sequence). The CDR3 consists of 13 residues. The chain's CDR3 is CASIAEMNTEAFF. CDR3 coding DNA: TGTGCCAGTATTGCAGAAATGAACACTGAAGCTTTCTTT.

The V call is TRBV7-9, the J call TRBJ1-6, with D perhaps TRBD1 (6 bases). This CDR3 has 14 amino acids. Trimming left V 5 bases short and J 6 bases short, with 11 bases between. Germline CDR1 SEHNR, CDR2 FQNEAQ (reference sequence). The CDR3 DNA reads TGTGCCAGCAGCGCTAGGGGGGGTAATTCACCCCTCCACTTT. Its protein product is CASSARGGNSPLHF.

This rearrangement joins TRBV19 to TRBJ1-6; 7 nucleotides align to TRBD1. Germline V gives CDR1 LNHDA, CDR2 SQIVND (reference sequence). Trimming cost V 3 bases and J 8 bases; bases outside gene matches: 10. The CDR3 spans 16 residues. Written as DNA, the CDR3 is TGTGCCAGTAGTATCCTGGACGGTACAGGGGATTCACCCCTCCACTTT. This translates into CASSILDGTGDSPLHF.

The chain recombines TRBV7-9 with TRBJ1-4; D unresolved. Trimming shortened V by 4 bases and J by 4 bases, and 19 bases separated the two germline ends. Germline CDR1 SEHNR, CDR2 FQNEAQ (reference sequence). This CDR3 comprises 17 residues. The CDR3 loop is CASSSRSGREFNEKLFF. The CDR3 nucleotides are TGTGCCAGCAGCTCCCGCAGCGGGCGGGAGTTTAATGAAAAACTGTTTTTT.

On this clone itself: This same CDR3 is encoded by further DNA sequences in the sample. The chain links TRBV7-3 to TRBJ1-1, with 7 bases lining up with TRBD1. This CDR3 is 14 amino acids long. The germline CDR1 and CDR2 sequences are SGHTA and FQGTGA. Trimming at V came to 5 bases and at J to 0 bases, leaving 3 bases not matched to a gene. CDR3 sequence: CASSPTGLNTEAFF. The CDR3 DNA follows: TGTGCCAGCAGCCCGACAGGGCTGAACACTGAAGCTTTCTTT.

This sequence joins TRBV15 and TRBJ2-2; 12 nucleotides align to TRBD2. The CDR3 totals 16 residues. Germline V gene sequence: CDR1 LNHNV, CDR2 YYDKDF (reference sequence). V lost 1 base and J lost 11; bases outside the gene matches: 8. CDR3 amino acids: CATSRVLAGGRGELFF. For the CDR3, the DNA is TGTGCCACCAGCAGAGTACTAGCGGGAGGAAGAGGAGAGCTGTTTTTT.

This clone has only one observation. The identical CDR3 is also encoded by other nucleotide sequences in the sample. The chain joins TRBV5-1 to TRBJ1-2; no reliable D call. Germline CDR1 reads SGHRS; CDR2 reads YFSETQ. The CDR3 has 13 residues. The V and J ends lost 2 bases and 6 bases respectively, with 11 bases between them. The CDR3 spells CASSFGGLDGYTF. The CDR3 nucleotides are TGCGCCAGCAGCTTTGGAGGGCTGGATGGCTACACCTTC.

This rearrangement joins TRBV11-3 to TRBJ2-3; 7 bases line up with TRBD1. Germline CDR1 SGHNT, CDR2 YENEEA. V dropped 5 bases and J dropped 4; count of bases not matched to a gene: 6. The CDR3 contains 14 residues. CDR3 region: CASSLQGSPDTQYF. The CDR3 DNA sequence: TGTGCCAGCAGCCTACAGGGGTCCCCAGATACGCAGTATTTT.